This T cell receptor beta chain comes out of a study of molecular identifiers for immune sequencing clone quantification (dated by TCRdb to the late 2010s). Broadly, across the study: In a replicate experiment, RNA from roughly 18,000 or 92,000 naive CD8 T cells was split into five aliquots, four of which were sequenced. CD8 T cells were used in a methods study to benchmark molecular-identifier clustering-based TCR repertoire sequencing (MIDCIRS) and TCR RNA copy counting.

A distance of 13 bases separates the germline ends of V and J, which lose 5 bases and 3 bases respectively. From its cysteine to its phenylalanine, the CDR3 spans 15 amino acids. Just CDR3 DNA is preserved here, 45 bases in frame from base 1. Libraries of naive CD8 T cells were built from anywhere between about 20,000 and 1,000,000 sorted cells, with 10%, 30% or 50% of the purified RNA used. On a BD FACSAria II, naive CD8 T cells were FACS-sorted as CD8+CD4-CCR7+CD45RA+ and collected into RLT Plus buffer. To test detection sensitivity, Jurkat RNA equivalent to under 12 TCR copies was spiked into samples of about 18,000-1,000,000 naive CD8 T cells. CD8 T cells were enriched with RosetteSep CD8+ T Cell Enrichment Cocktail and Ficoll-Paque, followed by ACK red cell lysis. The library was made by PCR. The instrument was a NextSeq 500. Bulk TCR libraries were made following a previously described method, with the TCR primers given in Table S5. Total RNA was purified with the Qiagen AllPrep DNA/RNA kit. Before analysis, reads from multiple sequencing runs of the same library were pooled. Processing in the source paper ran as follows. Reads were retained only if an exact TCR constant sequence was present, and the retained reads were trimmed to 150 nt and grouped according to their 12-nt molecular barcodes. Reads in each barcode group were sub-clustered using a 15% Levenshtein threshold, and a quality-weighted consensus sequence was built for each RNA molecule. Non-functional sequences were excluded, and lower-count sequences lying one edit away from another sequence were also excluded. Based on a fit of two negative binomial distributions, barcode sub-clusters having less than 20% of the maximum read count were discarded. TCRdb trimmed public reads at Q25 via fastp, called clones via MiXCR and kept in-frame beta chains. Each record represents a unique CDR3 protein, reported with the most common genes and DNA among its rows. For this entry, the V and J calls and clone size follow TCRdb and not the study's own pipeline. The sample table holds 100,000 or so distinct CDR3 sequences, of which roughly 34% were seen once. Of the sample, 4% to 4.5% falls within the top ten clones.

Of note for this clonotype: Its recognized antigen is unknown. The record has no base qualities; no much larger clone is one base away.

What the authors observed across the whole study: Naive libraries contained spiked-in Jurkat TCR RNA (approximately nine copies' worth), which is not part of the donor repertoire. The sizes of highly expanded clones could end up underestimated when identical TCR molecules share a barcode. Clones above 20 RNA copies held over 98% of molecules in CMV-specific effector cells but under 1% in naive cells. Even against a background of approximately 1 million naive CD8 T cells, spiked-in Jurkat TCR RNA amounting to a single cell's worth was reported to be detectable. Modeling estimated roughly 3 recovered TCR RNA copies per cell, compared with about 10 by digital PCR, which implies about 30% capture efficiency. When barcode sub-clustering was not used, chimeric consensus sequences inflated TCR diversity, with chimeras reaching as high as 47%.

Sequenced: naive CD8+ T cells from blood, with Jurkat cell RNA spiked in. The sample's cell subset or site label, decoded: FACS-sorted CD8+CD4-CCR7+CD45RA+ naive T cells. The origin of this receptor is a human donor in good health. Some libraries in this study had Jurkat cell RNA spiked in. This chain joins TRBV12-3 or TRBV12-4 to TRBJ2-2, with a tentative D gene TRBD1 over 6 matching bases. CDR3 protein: CASSPRDTYTGELFF. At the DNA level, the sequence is TGTGCCAGCAGTCCTCGGGACACCTACACCGGGGAGCTGTTTTTT.